A single sample is the source of the 18 T cell receptor beta chains below, sequenced in a study of long-term antiretroviral therapy in people with HIV. Survey level was the resolution at which the v3.0 immunoSEQ assay ran. Clones were read by immunoSEQ multiplex PCR, and TCRdb kept only the in-frame ones, dropping some. The sample yields about 16,000 clones, roughly 94% seen once. The material sequenced was unsorted PBMCs, taken about 6 years after starting antiretroviral therapy. The receptor set was obtained from a woman aged 50 to 65 with HIV.

This rearrangement joins TRBV28 to TRBJ1-4; no reliable D call. V lost 6 bases to trimming and J lost 4 bases, with 9 bases between them. The CDR3 spans 13 residues. Germline-derived CDR1 and CDR2 are MDHEN and SYDVKM. CDR3: CASRVVYNEKLFF. CDR3 nucleotides: TGTGCCAGCAGGGTTGTGTATAATGAAAAACTGTTTTTT.

V and J are TRBV6-1 and TRBJ2-7; 7 nucleotides line up with TRBD1. CDR1 MNHNS and CDR2 SASEGT come from the germline V gene. V lost 7 bases, J lost 4 bases, and 13 bases stayed unmatched. The CDR3 has 15 residues. This chain's CDR3 is CASTPRGGSFYEQYF. The CDR3 DNA is TGTGCCAGCACCCCCCGAGGGGGCTCCTTTTACGAGCAGTACTTC.

The rearrangement joins TRBV9 to TRBJ2-7; maybe TRBD2 (5 bases). The CDR3 has 12 residues. Germline CDR1 is SGDLS and CDR2 is YYNGEE. V dropped 0 bases and J dropped 7 bases, with 8 bases sitting between them. DNA of the CDR3: TGTGCCAGCAGCGTAGCTACGGGAGAGCAGTACTTC. Translation gives CASSVATGEQYF.

This rearrangement joins TRBV5-4 to TRBJ2-2; D might be TRBD2 (6 bases). The CDR3 is 13 residues long. The germline V and J ends were trimmed by 4 bases and 4 bases, with 8 bases remaining between them. The germline V gene has CDR1 SGHNT and CDR2 YYREEE (reference sequence). The CDR3 coding sequence is TGTGCCAGCAGCGCGGGGAGCACCGGGGAGCTGTTTTTT. Translation gives CASSAGSTGELFF.

The chain recombines TRBV27 with TRBJ1-1; TRBD1 matches 9 bases. V shed 3 bases, J shed 4 bases, and the junction held 6 bases outside the gene matches. This CDR3 has 15 residues. The V gene's germline CDR1 is MNHEY and CDR2 SMNVEV (reference sequence). CDR3 coding DNA: TGTGCCAGCAGTTTTGGGATGACAGGGGGCACTGAAGCTTTCTTT. Amino acid sequence: CASSFGMTGGTEAFF.

The V and J genes are TRBV11-3 and TRBJ2-1, with a tentative D call TRBD2 (6 bases). The germline V gene encodes CDR1 SGHNT and CDR2 YENEEA. V was cut by 1 base and J by 0 bases, with 19 bases left in between. The CDR3 covers 19 residues. The CDR3 sequence: CASSLGGGSGGSSYNEQFF. Written as DNA, the CDR3 is TGTGCCAGCAGCTTAGGTGGAGGGTCCGGAGGGAGCTCCTACAATGAGCAGTTCTTC.

This clone was recorded once. The V call is TRBV30, the J call TRBJ2-3, with no clear D. Germline CDR1 GTSNPN, CDR2 SVGIG (reference sequence). The V end was cut by 0 bases, the J end by 5 bases, with 9 bases between. This CDR3 has 13 residues. The CDR3 here is CAWSVSAGDTQYF. The CDR3 nucleotides read TGTGCCTGGAGTGTCTCGGCCGGAGATACGCAGTATTTT.

The V and J genes are TRBV15 and TRBJ2-1, with TRBD2 identical over 9 bases. Looked up from germline, CDR1 is LNHNV and CDR2 is YYDKDF (reference sequence). With V trimmed by 2 bases and J by 9 bases, 5 bases remained unmatched. This CDR3 is 14 amino acids long. The CDR3, as DNA: TGTGCCACCAGCAGATATGGGACTAGCTTTGAGCAGTTCTTC. Translated: CATSRYGTSFEQFF.

V and J are TRBV27 and TRBJ2-7; 7 bases fit TRBD1. This CDR3 spans 14 amino acids. Germline V CDR1 and CDR2: MNHEY, SMNVEV (reference sequence). V shed 5 bases and J 2 bases; nucleotides not matched to a gene: 6. The CDR3 region is CASSPWTGAYEQYF. The CDR3, as DNA: TGTGCCAGCAGTCCTTGGACAGGTGCCTACGAGCAGTACTTC.

The chain combines TRBV5-1 with TRBJ2-5; 7 bases fit TRBD2. The V and J ends lost 0 bases and 5 bases, in that order; junction bases with no gene match: 7. CDR1 and CDR2 (germline): SGHRS, YFSETQ. The CDR3 has 15 amino acids. DNA for the CDR3: TGCGCCAGCAGCTTGGGTGCGGGAGCAGGGGAGACCCAGTACTTC. Translation: CASSLGAGAGETQYF.

The chain couples TRBV20-1 to TRBJ1-2; D gene ambiguous. CDR1 is DFQATT and CDR2 is SNEGSKA in the germline V gene (reference sequence). The CDR3 runs to 11 residues. Trimming cost V 4 bases and J 7 bases, with 10 bases left between them. The CDR3 DNA reads as TGCAGTGCTAAAAGGGAGGCTGGCTACACCTTC. It yields the protein CSAKREAGYTF.

The rearrangement joins TRBV6-6 to TRBJ2-5; 7 bases agree with TRBD1. The CDR3 consists of 13 residues. Trimming took 6 bases from V and 5 from J; bases not matched to a gene: 6. Germline-derived CDR1 and CDR2 are MNHNY and SVGAGI (reference sequence). The CDR3 is CASSKGARETQYF. Written as DNA, the CDR3 is TGTGCCAGCAGCAAGGGGGCGCGGGAGACCCAGTACTTC.

This chain uses TRBV27 with TRBJ1-1, with D unclear. The CDR3 spans 13 residues. Trimming cost V 3 bases and J 1 base, with 6 bases left between them. Germline CDR1 MNHEY, CDR2 SMNVEV (reference sequence). CDR3 sequence: CASSFWGNTEAFF. The CDR3 coding sequence is TGTGCCAGCAGTTTTTGGGGGAACACTGAAGCTTTCTTT.

V usage is TRBV19 and J usage is TRBJ1-1; D is ambiguous. CDR1 and CDR2 from the germline V gene are LNHDA and SQIVND (reference sequence). V shed 3 bases and J shed 4 bases, with 15 bases lying between them. CDR3 length: 15 residues. Written as DNA, the CDR3 is TGTGCCAGTAGTATGGTGGCACGCGCAAGCACTGAAGCTTTCTTT. It yields the protein CASSMVARASTEAFF. Full variable domain (missing parts from reference TRBV19 and TRBJ1-1): DGGITQSPKYLFRKEGQNVTLSCEQNLNHDAMYWYRQDPGQGLRLIYYSQIVNDFQKGDIAEGYSVSREKKESFPLTVTSAQKNPTAFYLCASSMVARASTEAFFGQGTRLTVV.

Only a few counts were recorded for this clone. The CDR3 region is CASSLVGFYEQYF. The CDR3 nucleotides read TGTGCCAGCAGCTTGGTAGGGTTCTACGAGCAGTACTTC. The chain recombines TRBV5-4 with TRBJ2-7; D gene unclear. Deletions cut 0 bases from V and 3 bases from J, with 7 bases between. The CDR3 has 13 amino acids. The germline V gene encodes CDR1 SGHNT and CDR2 YYREEE (reference sequence).

The V call is TRBV13, the J call TRBJ1-1; possibly TRBD1 for D (5 bases). The V gene's germline CDR1 is PRHDT and CDR2 FYEKMQ (reference sequence). The CDR3 sequence is 16 residues long. Trimming took off 5 bases at V and 3 bases at J, with 19 bases between the two ends. As DNA, the CDR3 is TGTGCCAGCAGCCGGCCCCAGGGCGGACGCGACACTGAAGCTTTCTTT. Its translation is CASSRPQGGRDTEAFF. The full variable domain, with the rest looked up from reference TRBV13 and TRBJ1-1, is AAGVIQSPRHLIKEKRETATLKCYPIPRHDTVYWYQQGPGQDPQFLISFYEKMQSDKGSIPDRFSAQQFSDYHSELNMSSLELGDSALYFCASSRPQGGRDTEAFFGQGTRLTVV.

The chain joins TRBV4-3 to TRBJ2-3, with D tentatively TRBD1 (5 bases). The CDR3 runs to 14 residues. Between the trimmed V and J ends, which lost 0 bases and 7 bases, there was a span of 11 bases. Germline V lookup: CDR1 LGHNA, CDR2 YSLEER. The CDR3 reads CASSQDAQGYTQYF. CDR3 nucleotides: TGCGCCAGCAGCCAAGATGCCCAGGGATATACGCAGTATTTT.

The chain's CDR3 is CASSLLQGQPQHF. In DNA form, the CDR3 reads TGTGCCAGCAGTCTACTACAGGGGCAGCCCCAGCATTTT. The chain couples TRBV6-1 to TRBJ1-5, with TRBD1 identical over 7 bases. Trimming at V came to 5 bases and at J to 7 bases, leaving 5 bases not matched to a gene. The germline CDR1 and CDR2 sequences are MNHNS and SASEGT. The CDR3 has 13 amino acids.